This TCR beta chain was sequenced in a study of blood T cell repertoires in COVID-19. Study overall: Sites across the United States, Italy and Spain contributed samples from acute and convalescent COVID-19. PBMCs, B-cell-depleted T cells, or T cells provided the cDNA or gDNA that made up the material.

In the study's own analysis: By means of reference gene primer amplification, nucleated cell counts were estimated. Clones were read by immunoSEQ multiplex PCR, and TCRdb kept only the in-frame ones, dropping some. V and J calls plus clone size are reproduced from that table; the DNA served to infer D and trimming. The profile shows fewer than 250,000 clones, roughly nine tenths of them singletons. The V gene lost 6 bases and the J gene lost 7 bases, with 18 bases spanning the gap. The germline gives CDR1 MRHNA, CDR2 SNTAGT. This CDR3 has 14 amino acids. V usage is TRBV6-4 and J usage is TRBJ1-1, with unresolved D. The sequence came from a woman aged 50 to 60 with acute or convalescent COVID-19. Sequencing input: peripheral blood. CDR3 bases: TGTGCCAGCAGCTCTCCTTCTTGGGCGAGTGAAGCTTTCTTT. Its translation: CASSSPSWASEAFF.